The entry below describes one T cell receptor (beta chain). Followed longitudinally, the Seattle patients had been enrolled during active infection. The data originate from a study of blood T cell repertoires in COVID-19. Whole-study context: The United States, Italy and Spain supplied acute and convalescent COVID-19 samples. The cDNA or gDNA used as material had been derived from T cells, B-cell-depleted T cells, or PBMCs.

In the original workflow: Estimation of nucleated cell counts was performed using reference gene primer amplification. The protocol was immunoSEQ multiplex PCR, while the TCRdb copy is restricted to in-frame clones and leaves out a portion. The V and J calls and clone size are taken from that table; D and trimming were inferred from the DNA. The sample includes some 370,000 clones, about 90% of them seen just once. CDR3 length: 12 residues. Germline V gene data show CDR1 as LGHDT and CDR2 as YNNKEL (reference sequence). Trimming left V 1 base short and J 13 bases short, with 14 bases between. This sequence was found in a woman in her thirties with COVID-19, enrolled during active disease. The chain carries TRBV3-1 (or the pseudogene TRBV3-2) and TRBJ2-7; D is unclear. Sequenced input: peripheral blood. The DNA of the CDR3 is TGTGCCAGCAGCCAAGGCCCAGACTCCCAATACTTC. Protein: CASSQGPDSQYF.